This TCR beta chain came from a study of graft-versus-host responses after intestinal transplantation. As for the study in general: Recipients had multivisceral, liver-intestinal, or isolated intestinal transplants. Anti-thymocyte globulin induction, then tacrolimus and steroids for around three years, went to all recipients. Study-level points and caveats: Recipient marrow showed GvH clones, some seen first in ileum or blood. HvG clone declines early post-transplant were associated with peak circulating GvH levels.

Here immunoSEQ multiplex PCR was the method, and the copy in TCRdb shows in-frame clones only, minus some. The sample comprises about 43,000 clones, about 95% of which are singletons, and roughly 1.6% rests with the top ten. With 3 bases removed from V and 3 bases from J, the gap between germline ends came to 8 bases. The CDR3 contains 12 residues. The V gene's germline CDR1 is SQVTM and CDR2 ANQGSEA. Concerning this clone itself: Its specificity is not known.

This clonotype was obtained from a human patient who received an intestinal transplant, so some T cells may come from the graft donor. The sample consisted of PBMCs, taken more than 310 days after intestinal transplant. This chain joins TRBV29-1 and TRBJ1-1, with D possibly TRBD1 on 5 matching bases. CDR3 DNA sequence: TGCAGCGTTGACCCGGGGGACACTGAAGCTTTCTTT. Translating gives CSVDPGDTEAFF.